This TCR beta chain was recorded in a study of blood T cell repertoires in COVID-19. For the study at large: Sites in the United States, Italy and Spain provided acute and convalescent COVID-19 samples. Sources were T cells, B-cell-depleted T cells, or PBMCs; the material itself was cDNA or gDNA.

This CDR3 is built from 13 residues. Between the trimmed V and J ends, which lost 5 bases and 7 bases, there was a span of 14 bases. Authors' analysis steps: Amplification with reference gene primers provided the estimates of nucleated cell counts. Clones were sequenced by immunoSEQ multiplex PCR, and TCRdb holds only the in-frame ones, with some missing. V, J and clone size derive from that table, while D and trimming were established from the DNA sequence. Among some 120,000 clones listed, around 87% were seen once. The chain couples TRBV12-3 or TRBV12-4 to TRBJ1-1; D uncertain. Material: peripheral blood. The sequence derives from a woman aged 60-70 years with acute or convalescent COVID-19. The CDR3 bases are TGTGCCAGCAGTCCCGTCTTAGGCGGTGAAGCTTTCTTT. This encodes CASSPVLGGEAFF.